This T cell receptor (beta chain) was observed in a study of blood T cell repertoires in COVID-19. As for the study in general: Researchers got acute and convalescent COVID-19 samples from the United States, Italy and Spain.

The repertoire was sequenced with immunoSEQ multiplex PCR; TCRdb's copy has only in-frame clones and lacks some. The sample includes about 200,000 clones, approximately 83% of them seen just once. The CDR3 consists of 18 residues. Losses at the gene ends were 0 bases for V and 3 bases for J; bases not matched to a gene: 13. Germline lookup yields CDR1 SGDLS and CDR2 YYNGEE. Grouping used clinical history reported by participants in a survey and questionnaire. This clone showed up just a few times. The source material was PBMCs or T cells enriched from blood (not recorded which). V gene TRBV9 combines with J gene TRBJ2-5; 8 bases map to TRBD2. This clonotype was sampled from a woman between 50 and 59 years old who had been exposed to COVID-19. As DNA, the CDR3 is TGTGCCAGCAGCGTAGACCCCTCCGGAGCGGGGGTTAAAGAGACCCAGTACTTC. This sequence encodes CASSVDPSGAGVKETQYF.